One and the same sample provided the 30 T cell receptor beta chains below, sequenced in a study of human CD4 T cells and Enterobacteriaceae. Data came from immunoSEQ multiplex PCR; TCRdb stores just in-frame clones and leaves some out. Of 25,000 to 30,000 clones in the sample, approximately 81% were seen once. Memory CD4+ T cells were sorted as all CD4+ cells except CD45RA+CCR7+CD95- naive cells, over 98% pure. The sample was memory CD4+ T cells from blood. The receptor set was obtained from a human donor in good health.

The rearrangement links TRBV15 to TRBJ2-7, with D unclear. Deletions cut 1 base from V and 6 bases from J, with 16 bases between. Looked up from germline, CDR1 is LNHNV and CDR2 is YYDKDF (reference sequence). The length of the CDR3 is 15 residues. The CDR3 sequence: CATSRAGTLPGEQYF. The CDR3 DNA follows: TGTGCCACCAGCAGAGCAGGAACTCTCCCGGGCGAGCAGTACTTC.

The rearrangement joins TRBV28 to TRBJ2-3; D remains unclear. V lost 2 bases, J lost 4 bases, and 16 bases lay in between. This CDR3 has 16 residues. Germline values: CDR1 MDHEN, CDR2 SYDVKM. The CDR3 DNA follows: TGTGCCAGCAGTTTAGCGGCAAGGTCATATTCAGATACGCAGTATTTT. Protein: CASSLAARSYSDTQYF.

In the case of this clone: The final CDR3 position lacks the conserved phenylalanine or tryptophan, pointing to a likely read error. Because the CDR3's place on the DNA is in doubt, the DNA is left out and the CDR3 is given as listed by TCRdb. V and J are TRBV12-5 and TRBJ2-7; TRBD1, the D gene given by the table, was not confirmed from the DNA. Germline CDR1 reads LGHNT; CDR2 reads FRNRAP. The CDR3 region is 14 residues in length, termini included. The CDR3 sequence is CASGSSGTGGSVVL.

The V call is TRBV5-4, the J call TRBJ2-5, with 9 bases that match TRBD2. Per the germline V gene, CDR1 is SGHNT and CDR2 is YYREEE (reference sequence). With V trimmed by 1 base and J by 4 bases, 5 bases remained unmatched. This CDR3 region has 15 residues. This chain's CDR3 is CASSLNSGSTETQYF. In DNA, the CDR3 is TGTGCCAGCAGCTTGAATAGCGGGAGTACAGAGACCCAGTACTTC. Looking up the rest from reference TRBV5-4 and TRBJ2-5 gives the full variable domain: ETGVTQSPTHLIKTRGQQVTLRCSSQSGHNTVSWYQQALGQGPQFIFQYYREEENGRGNFPPRFSGLQFPNYSSELNVNALELDDSALYLCASSLNSGSTETQYFGPGTRLLVL.

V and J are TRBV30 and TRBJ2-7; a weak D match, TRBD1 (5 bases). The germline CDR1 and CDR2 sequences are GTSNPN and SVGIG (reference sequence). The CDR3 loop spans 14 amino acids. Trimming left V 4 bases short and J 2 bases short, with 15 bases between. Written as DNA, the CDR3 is TGTGCCTGGAATGGGGCAGAGAGGACCTACGAGCAGTACTTC. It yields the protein CAWNGAERTYEQYF.

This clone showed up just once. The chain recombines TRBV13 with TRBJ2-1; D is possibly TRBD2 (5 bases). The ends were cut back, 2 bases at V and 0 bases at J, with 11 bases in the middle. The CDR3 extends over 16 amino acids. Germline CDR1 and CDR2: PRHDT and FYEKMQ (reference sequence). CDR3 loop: CASSLKERSSYNEQFF. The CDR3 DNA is TGTGCCAGCAGCTTAAAGGAGCGGAGCTCCTACAATGAGCAGTTCTTC.

The CDR3 reads CASLRGGTEAFF. The CDR3 coding sequence is TGTGCCAGCTTGCGGGGGGGGACTGAAGCTTTCTTT. The chain links TRBV18 to TRBJ1-1; tentatively, D is TRBD1 (5 bases). Germline CDR1 reads KGHSH; CDR2 reads LQKENI. V lost 7 bases, J lost 5 bases, and 11 bases lay in between. The CDR3 consists of 12 residues.

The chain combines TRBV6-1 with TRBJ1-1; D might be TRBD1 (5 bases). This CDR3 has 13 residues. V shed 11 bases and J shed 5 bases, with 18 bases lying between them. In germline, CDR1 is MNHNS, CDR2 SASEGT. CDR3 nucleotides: TGTGCCTCGCCCTTTAACCCAGGGACTGAAGCTTTCTTT. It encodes CASPFNPGTEAFF.

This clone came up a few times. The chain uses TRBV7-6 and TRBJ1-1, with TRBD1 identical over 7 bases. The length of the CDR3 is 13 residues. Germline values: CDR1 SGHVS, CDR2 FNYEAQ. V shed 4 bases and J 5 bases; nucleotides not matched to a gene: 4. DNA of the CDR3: TGTGCCAGCAGCTCAGGGGGGAGTACTGAAGCTTTCTTT. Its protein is CASSSGGSTEAFF.

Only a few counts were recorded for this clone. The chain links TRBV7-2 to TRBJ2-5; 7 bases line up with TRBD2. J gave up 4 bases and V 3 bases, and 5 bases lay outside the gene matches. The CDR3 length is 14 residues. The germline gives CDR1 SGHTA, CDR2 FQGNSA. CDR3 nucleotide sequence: TGTGCCAGCAGCTTCTCCTCGGGAGGAGAGACCCAGTACTTC. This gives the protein CASSFSSGGETQYF.

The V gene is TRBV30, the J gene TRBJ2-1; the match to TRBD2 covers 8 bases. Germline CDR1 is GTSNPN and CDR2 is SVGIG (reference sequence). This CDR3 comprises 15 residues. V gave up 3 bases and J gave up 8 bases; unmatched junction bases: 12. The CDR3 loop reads CAWRLAGRPSHEQFF. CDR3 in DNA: TGTGCCTGGAGATTAGCGGGGCGGCCGTCGCATGAGCAGTTCTTC. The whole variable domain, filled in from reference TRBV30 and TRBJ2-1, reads SQTIHQWPATLVQPVGSPLSLECTVEGTSNPNLYWYRQAAGRGLQLLFYSVGIGQISSEVPQNLSASRPQDRQFILSSKKLLLSDSGFYLCAWRLAGRPSHEQFFGPGTRLTVL.

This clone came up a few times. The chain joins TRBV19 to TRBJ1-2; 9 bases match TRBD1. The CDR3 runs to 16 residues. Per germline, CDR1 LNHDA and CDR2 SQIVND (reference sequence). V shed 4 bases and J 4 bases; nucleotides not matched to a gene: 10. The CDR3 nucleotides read TGTGCCAGTAGTAGAGCCGGGACAGGGTCTTTCTATGGCTACACCTTC. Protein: CASSRAGTGSFYGYTF.

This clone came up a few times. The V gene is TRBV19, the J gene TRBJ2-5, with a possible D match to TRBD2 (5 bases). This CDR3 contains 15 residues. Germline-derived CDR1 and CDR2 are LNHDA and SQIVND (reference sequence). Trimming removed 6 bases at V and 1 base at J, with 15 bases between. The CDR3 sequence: CASSPPRAVQETQYF. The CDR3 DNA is TGTGCCAGTAGCCCCCCGCGGGCCGTCCAAGAGACCCAGTACTTC.

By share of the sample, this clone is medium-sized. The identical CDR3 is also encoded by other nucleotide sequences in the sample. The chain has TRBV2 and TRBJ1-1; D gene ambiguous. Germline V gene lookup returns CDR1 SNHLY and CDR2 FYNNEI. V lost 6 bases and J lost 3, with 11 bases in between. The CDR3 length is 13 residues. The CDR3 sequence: CASRADRDTEAFF. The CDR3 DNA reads TGTGCCAGCAGAGCAGACCGGGACACTGAAGCTTTCTTT.

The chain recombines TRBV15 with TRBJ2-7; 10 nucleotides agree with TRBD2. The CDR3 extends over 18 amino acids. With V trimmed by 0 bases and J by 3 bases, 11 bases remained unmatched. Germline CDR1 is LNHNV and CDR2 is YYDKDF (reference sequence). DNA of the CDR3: TGTGCCACCAGCAGAGATCTGTTGAGAGGGACTAGCGTCTACGAGCAGTACTTC. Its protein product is CATSRDLLRGTSVYEQYF.

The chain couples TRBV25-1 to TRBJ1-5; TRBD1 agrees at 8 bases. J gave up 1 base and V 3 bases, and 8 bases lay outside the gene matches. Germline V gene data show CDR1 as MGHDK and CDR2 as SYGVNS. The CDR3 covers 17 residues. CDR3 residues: CASSEEGQGTSNQPQHF. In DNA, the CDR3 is TGTGCCAGCAGTGAGGAAGGACAGGGTACGAGCAATCAGCCCCAGCATTTT.

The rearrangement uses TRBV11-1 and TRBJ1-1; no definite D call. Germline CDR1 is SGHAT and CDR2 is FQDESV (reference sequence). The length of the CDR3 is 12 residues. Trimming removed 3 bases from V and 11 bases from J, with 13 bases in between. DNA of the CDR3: TGTGCCAGCAGCTTGAATACTGGTTCGGCTTTCTTT. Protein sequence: CASSLNTGSAFF.

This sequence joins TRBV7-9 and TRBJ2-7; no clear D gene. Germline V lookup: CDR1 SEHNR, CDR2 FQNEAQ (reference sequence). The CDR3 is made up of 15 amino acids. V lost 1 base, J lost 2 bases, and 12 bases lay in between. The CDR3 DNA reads TGTGCCAGCAGCTTAGGGTGGGTATACACCTACGAGCAGTACTTC. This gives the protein CASSLGWVYTYEQYF.

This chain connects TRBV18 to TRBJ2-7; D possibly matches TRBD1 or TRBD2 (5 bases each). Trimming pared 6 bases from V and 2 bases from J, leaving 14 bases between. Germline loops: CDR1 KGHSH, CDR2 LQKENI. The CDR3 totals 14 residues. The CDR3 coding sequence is TGTGCCAGCTCCCCCGGGACGGTGACCTACGAGCAGTACTTC. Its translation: CASSPGTVTYEQYF.

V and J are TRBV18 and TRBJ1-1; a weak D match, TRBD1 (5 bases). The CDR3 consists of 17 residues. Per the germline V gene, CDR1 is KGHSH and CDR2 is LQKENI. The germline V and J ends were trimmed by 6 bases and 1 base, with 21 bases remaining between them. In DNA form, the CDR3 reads TGTGCCAGCTCCCCCCAATGGGGGATCGAAAGGAACACTGAAGCTTTCTTT. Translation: CASSPQWGIERNTEAFF.

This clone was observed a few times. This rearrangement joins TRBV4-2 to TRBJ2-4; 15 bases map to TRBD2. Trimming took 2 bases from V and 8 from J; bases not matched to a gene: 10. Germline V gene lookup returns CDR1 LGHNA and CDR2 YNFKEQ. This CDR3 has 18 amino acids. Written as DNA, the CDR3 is TGTGCCAGCAGCCAATCTTCGTGGACTAGCGGGGGGGACGACATTCAGTACTTC. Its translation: CASSQSSWTSGGDDIQYF.

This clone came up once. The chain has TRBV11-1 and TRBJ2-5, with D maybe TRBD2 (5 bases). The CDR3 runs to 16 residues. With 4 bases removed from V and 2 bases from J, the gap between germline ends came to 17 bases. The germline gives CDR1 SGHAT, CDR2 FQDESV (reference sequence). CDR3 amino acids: CASSSSPGRSQETQYF. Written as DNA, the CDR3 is TGTGCCAGCAGCTCTAGCCCGGGCAGATCGCAAGAGACCCAGTACTTC. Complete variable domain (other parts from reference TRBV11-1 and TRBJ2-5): EAEVAQSPRYKITEKSQAVAFWCDPISGHATLYWYRQILGQGPELLVQFQDESVVDDSQLPKDRFSAERLKGVDSTLKIQPAELGDSAMYLCASSSSPGRSQETQYFGPGTRLLVL.

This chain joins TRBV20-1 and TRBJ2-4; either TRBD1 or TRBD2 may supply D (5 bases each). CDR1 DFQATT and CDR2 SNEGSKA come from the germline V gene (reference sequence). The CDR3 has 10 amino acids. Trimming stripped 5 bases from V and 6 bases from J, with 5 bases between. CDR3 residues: CSAGTNIQYF. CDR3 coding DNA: TGCAGTGCTGGGACAAACATTCAGTACTTC.

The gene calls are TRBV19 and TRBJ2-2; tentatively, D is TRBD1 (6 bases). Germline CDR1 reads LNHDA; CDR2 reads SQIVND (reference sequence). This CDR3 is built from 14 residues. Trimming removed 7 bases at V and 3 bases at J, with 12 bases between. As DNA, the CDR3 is TGTGCCAGTACTCTTACAGGGTACACCGGGGAGCTGTTTTTT. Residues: CASTLTGYTGELFF.

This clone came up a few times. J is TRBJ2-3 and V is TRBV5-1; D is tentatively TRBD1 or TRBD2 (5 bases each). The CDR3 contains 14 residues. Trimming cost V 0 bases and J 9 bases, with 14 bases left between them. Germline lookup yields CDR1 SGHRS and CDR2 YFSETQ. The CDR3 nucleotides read TGCGCCAGCAGCTTGGAGCAGGGAGTGGTCACGCAGTATTTT. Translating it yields CASSLEQGVVTQYF. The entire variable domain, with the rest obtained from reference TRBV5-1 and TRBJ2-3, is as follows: KAGVTQTPRYLIKTRGQQVTLSCSPISGHRSVSWYQQTPGQGLQFLFEYFSETQRNKGNFPGRFSGRQFSNSRSEMNVSTLELGDSALYLCASSLEQGVVTQYFGPGTRLTVL.

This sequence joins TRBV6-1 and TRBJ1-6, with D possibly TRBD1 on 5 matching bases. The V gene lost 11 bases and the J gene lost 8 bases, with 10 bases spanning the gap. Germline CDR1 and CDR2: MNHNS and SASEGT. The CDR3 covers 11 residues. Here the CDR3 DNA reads TGTGCCTTCGGGGCATATTCACCCCTCCACTTT. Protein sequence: CAFGAYSPLHF.

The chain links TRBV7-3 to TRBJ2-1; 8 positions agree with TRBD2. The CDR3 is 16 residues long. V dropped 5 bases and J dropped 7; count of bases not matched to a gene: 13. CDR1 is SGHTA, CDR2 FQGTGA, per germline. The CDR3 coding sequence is TGTGCCAGCAGCCCGGTTGGTAGCGGGGTGGGGAATGAGCAGTTCTTC. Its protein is CASSPVGSGVGNEQFF.

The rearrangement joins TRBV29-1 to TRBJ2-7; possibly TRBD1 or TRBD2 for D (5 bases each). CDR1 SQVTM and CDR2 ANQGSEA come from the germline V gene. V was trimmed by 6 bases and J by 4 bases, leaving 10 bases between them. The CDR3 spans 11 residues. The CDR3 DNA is TGCAGCGTACGCAGGGAGTACGAGCAGTACTTC. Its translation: CSVRREYEQYF.

CDR3 DNA: TGTGCCAGCAGCTTAGTGGCCCGCAGGGCAAACACTGAAGCTTTCTTT. It translates to CASSLVARRANTEAFF. The chain joins TRBV7-2 to TRBJ1-1; weak D call: TRBD1 (5 bases). The CDR3 contains 16 residues. Germline assignment: CDR1 SGHTA and CDR2 FQGNSA. Trimming cost V 1 base and J 2 bases, with 14 bases left between them. Full variable domain (rest looked up from reference TRBV7-2 and TRBJ1-1): GAGVSQSPSNKVTEKGKDVELRCDPISGHTALYWYRQSLGQGLEFLIYFQGNSAPDKSGLPSDRFSAERTGGSVSTLTIQRTQQEDSAVYLCASSLVARRANTEAFFGQGTRLTVV.

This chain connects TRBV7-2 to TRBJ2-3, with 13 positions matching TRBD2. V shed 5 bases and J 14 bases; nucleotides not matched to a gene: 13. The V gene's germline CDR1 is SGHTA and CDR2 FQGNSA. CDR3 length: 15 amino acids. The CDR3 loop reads CASSPPGTSGVIRYF. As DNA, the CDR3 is TGTGCCAGCAGCCCTCCCGGGACTAGCGGGGTTATTAGGTATTTT.